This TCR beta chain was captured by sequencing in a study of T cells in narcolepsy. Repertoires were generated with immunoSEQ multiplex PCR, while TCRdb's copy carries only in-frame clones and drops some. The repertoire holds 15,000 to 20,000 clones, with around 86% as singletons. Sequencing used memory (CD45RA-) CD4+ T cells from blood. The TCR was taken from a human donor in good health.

CDR3 DNA sequence: TGTGCCAGCAGCCCTCAAGGCGCGGGAGGGTACAATGAGCAGTTCTTC. It translates to CASSPQGAGGYNEQFF. The J gene is TRBJ2-1, the V gene TRBV7-9; 9 bases align to TRBD2. V lost 5 bases to trimming and J lost 4 bases; unmatched junction nucleotides: 9. The length of the CDR3 is 16 residues. From germline, CDR1 is SEHNR and CDR2 FQNEAQ (reference sequence). The whole variable domain, filled in from reference TRBV7-9 and TRBJ2-1, reads DTGVSQNPRHKITKRGQNVTFRCDPISEHNRLYWYRQTLGQGPEFLTYFQNEAQLEKSRLLSDRFSAERPKGSFSTLEIQRTEQGDSAMYLCASSPQGAGGYNEQFFGPGTRLTVL.